This T cell receptor (beta chain) was sequenced for a study of tumor and adjacent non-tumor tissue in lung cancer. Turning to the study itself: The cohort had 12 adenocarcinoma, 2 squamous cell and 1 small cell patients. Some 4.1 million productive TCRbeta reads were obtained per sample on average. Findings of the study overall: Tumor repertoires had a smaller top 100 clone share than normal lung. Tumor tissue had significantly higher TCR diversity than normal lung.

Three rounds of nested PCR, following a modified ARM-PCR protocol, produced the TCRbeta library. TCRdb reprocessed the multiplex PCR reads with MiXCR, giving one entry per CDR3 protein. The table records around 86,000 distinct CDR3 sequences, roughly 72% of them present only once. Germline loops: CDR1 SGHRS, CDR2 YFSETQ. The CDR3 contains 14 residues. V was pared by 4 bases and J by 0 bases, with 11 bases between. As concerns this clonotype: The antigen remains unidentified.

No cell sorting was done before RNA was extracted from the tissue. The V gene is TRBV5-1, the J gene TRBJ2-7; D is unclear. This TCR came from a woman between 40 and 55 years old with non-small cell lung cancer. The sample comprised lung tumor tissue. The CDR3 protein is CASSDFRRSYEQYF. CDR3 DNA: TGCGCCAGCAGCGATTTCAGGCGCTCCTACGAGCAGTACTTC.